This T cell receptor beta chain comes out of a study of shared clonotypes between healthy human individuals. Points from the study as a whole: Sampling covered blood only; tissue repertoires likely differ.

Samples underwent the assay at deep level. Sequenced by immunoSEQ multiplex PCR; TCRdb stores in-frame clones only, minus some. Of around 700,000 clones in the sample, more than 70% are singletons; the top ten hold 1.5% to 2%. Splitting of CD4+ cells produced CD45RA+ naive and CD45RA-negative memory subsets. Trimming removed 4 bases at V and 2 bases at J, with 5 bases between. Germline V gives CDR1 SGHRS, CDR2 YFSETQ. This CDR3 is 12 amino acids long. A remark on this clone: Its antigen is not known. The identical CDR3 is also encoded by other nucleotide sequences in the sample.

This receptor was obtained from a woman in her 30s in good health. The chain employs TRBV5-1 and TRBJ2-3; D call uncertain. Sample: memory CD4+ T cells sorted from blood. The sample's subset: CD45RA-negative fraction. The CDR3 spells CASSLNTDTQYF. CDR3 sequence (DNA): TGCGCCAGCAGCCTGAACACAGATACGCAGTATTTT. Full variable domain (missing parts from reference TRBV5-1 and TRBJ2-3): KAGVTQTPRYLIKTRGQQVTLSCSPISGHRSVSWYQQTPGQGLQFLFEYFSETQRNKGNFPGRFSGRQFSNSRSEMNVSTLELGDSALYLCASSLNTDTQYFGPGTRLTVL.